The source of this T cell receptor (beta chain) is a study of blood T cell repertoires in COVID-19 (dated by TCRdb to 2019 to 2021). Regarding the complete study: Collaborator samples came from the United States, Italy and Spain and covered acute and convalescent phases of COVID-19. The material from the prospective study consisted of cDNA or gDNA derived from T cells, B-cell-depleted T cells, or PBMCs. Deeply sampled blood TCRbeta repertoires from subjects exposed to, actively infected with, or recovered from COVID-19 were included in the dataset. A freely available public database, intended as a resource for researchers studying the immune response to SARS-CoV-2, is where the repertoires were released. Samples came from the ongoing ImmuneRACE study (first 160 participants) plus 1,254 subjects from 6 global collaborators. A de-identified subject ID, COVID-19 status, age in years and sex were almost always included in the sample metadata. Where HLA class I and class II types were available, the types were taken from metadata supplied by the sample provider, not from assay-based typing.

CDR1 and CDR2 were assigned from the germline V gene as SGHDT and YYEEEE. V has 4 bases trimmed and J has 4 bases trimmed; junction bases matching no gene number 9. The CDR3 runs 16 residues from the cysteine to the phenylalanine. The retained sequence is limited to the CDR3, 48 bases, with the frame set at the first base. TCRbeta CDR3 regions were amplified from genomic DNA using the immunoSEQ Assay, a bias-controlled multiplex PCR. Concerning the study's data processing: The number of nucleated cells in each sample was estimated by amplification of reference gene primers within the assay. To quantify the absolute abundance of each unique TCRbeta CDR3 rearrangement, sequence reads were collapsed and filtered. For each sample, productive Simpson clonality was calculated as the square root of Simpson's diversity index across productive rearrangements. The source is immuneACCESS, and TCRdb retained only in-frame sequences with V and J called. Part of the clones is not carried over; for the studies checked, unresolved V genes explain less than half of this, and the remainder is unexplained. V, J and clone size reflect that table, while D and trimming were determined from the DNA. The sample profile shows about 150,000 clones; approximately 90% of them were found once. Together, the top ten hold about 5% of the sample.

Collaborating institutions collected whole blood in K2EDTA tubes following their own protocols. For TCRbeta analysis, collaborator samples were shipped as frozen whole blood, as isolated PBMCs, or as DNA extracted from either sample type. Comment on this clone: There is no known antigen for this receptor. No much larger clonotype is one base removed from it; base qualities were not supplied.

Study-wide findings and limitations: The quantity of clinical and demographic metadata differed by source and by participant and was supplied without curation.

Sequences were obtained from peripheral blood. The origin of this receptor is a human donor in a cohort sampled during active COVID-19. The chain links TRBV5-6 with TRBJ1-1; 11 middle bases align to TRBD1. The DNA sequence is given as TGTGCCAGCAGCCCAAGGACAGGGGGCCACGGCACTGAAGCTTTCTTT. Its protein is CASSPRTGGHGTEAFF.